This TCR beta chain was sequenced during a study of shared clonotypes between healthy human individuals. Study outcomes and limitations: Clonotype sharing among the donors was expected to vary with sequencing depth.

The table came from immunoSEQ multiplex PCR; TCRdb's copy has only in-frame clones and leaves some out. The data hold roughly 2.1 million clones, with about 92% observed a single time. The CDR3 is 13 amino acids. Per the germline V gene, CDR1 is SGHRS and CDR2 is YFSETQ. The V gene lost 2 bases and the J gene lost 4 bases, with 9 bases spanning the gap. As concerns this clone: Its target is unknown. This same CDR3 is encoded by further DNA sequences in the sample.

CD45RO-negative CD8 cells positively selected for CCR7 made up the naive population, which excluded terminally differentiated effector memory CD45RA+ cells. The chain carries TRBV5-1 and TRBJ1-1; D is ambiguous. The TCR comes from a man aged 18 to 30 in good health. Some clones in this sample may be carry-over from other donors' samples. Source material: naive CD8+ T cells from PBMCs. The CDR3 DNA is TGCGCCAGCAGCTTAAGGACGGGCACTGAAGCTTTCTTT. It specifies CASSLRTGTEAFF.